This entry lists 8 T cell receptor beta chains sequenced from one sample in a study of T cell responses to AZD1222 COVID-19 vaccine. Clones were read by immunoSEQ multiplex PCR, and TCRdb kept only the in-frame ones, dropping some. Of some 120,000 clones in the sample, roughly 87% were seen once. The sequences come from peripheral blood, collected on day 0 of AZD1222 vaccination. The receptors come from an adult in good health.

The rearrangement joins TRBV5-6 to TRBJ1-1; D gene unclear. There are 13 residues in the CDR3. V lost 3 bases and J lost 1, with 7 bases in between. Germline V gives CDR1 SGHDT, CDR2 YYEEEE. The CDR3 nucleotides read TGTGCCAGCAGCTACACACCGAACACTGAAGCTTTCTTT. The encoded protein is CASSYTPNTEAFF.

The CDR3 DNA follows: TGTGCCAGCAGCTTACCCGGACAAAACATTCAGTACTTC. Translated: CASSLPGQNIQYF. The chain joins TRBV11-2 to TRBJ2-4; D unclear. The V and J ends lost 2 bases and 5 bases respectively, with 7 bases between them. Germline-derived CDR1 and CDR2 are SGHAT and FQNNGV. The CDR3 has 13 residues.

The rearrangement links TRBV5-4 to TRBJ2-7, with D perhaps matching TRBD1 (7 bases). The CDR3 is 12 residues long. V was pared by 4 bases and J by 7 bases, with 12 bases between. Germline V gene sequence: CDR1 SGHNT, CDR2 YYREEE (reference sequence). This chain's CDR3 is CASSEAGGEQYF. As DNA, the CDR3 is TGTGCCAGCAGCGAGGCAGGGGGGGAGCAGTACTTC. Full variable domain (rest looked up from reference TRBV5-4 and TRBJ2-7): ETGVTQSPTHLIKTRGQQVTLRCSSQSGHNTVSWYQQALGQGPQFIFQYYREEENGRGNFPPRFSGLQFPNYSSELNVNALELDDSALYLCASSEAGGEQYFGPGTRLTVT.

The chain recombines TRBV2 with TRBJ1-2, with TRBD1 as a possible D gene (6 bases). Trimming removed 4 bases from V and 4 bases from J, with 10 bases in between. Germline lookup yields CDR1 SNHLY and CDR2 FYNNEI. The CDR3 runs to 13 residues. CDR3 sequence (DNA): TGTGCCAGCAGTGGAGACAGGTTCTATGGCTACACCTTC. Protein: CASSGDRFYGYTF.

V and J are TRBV29-1 and TRBJ1-2; no clear D. CDR3 length equals 14 residues. CDR1 is SQVTM and CDR2 is ANQGSEA in the germline V gene. V lost 1 base to trimming and J lost 6 bases, with 15 bases between them. This chain's CDR3 is CSVEVLRGRDGYTF. DNA for the CDR3: TGCAGCGTTGAAGTCTTACGGGGAAGGGATGGCTACACCTTC.

This clone was detected once. The genes are TRBV7-9 and TRBJ2-3; 12 bases map to TRBD2. CDR1 is SEHNR and CDR2 is FQNEAQ in the germline V gene (reference sequence). CDR3 length: 14 amino acids. The V segment lost 7 bases and the J segment 7 bases; nucleotides outside the gene matches: 6. In nucleotides, the CDR3 is TGTGCCAGCACGACTAGCGGGGGTCTAAATACGCAGTATTTT. Protein sequence: CASTTSGGLNTQYF.

The V and J genes are TRBV30 and TRBJ1-2; D is unresolved. V gave up 2 bases and J gave up 7 bases, with 20 bases separating them. The germline gives CDR1 GTSNPN, CDR2 SVGIG (reference sequence). This CDR3 has 15 amino acids. The CDR3 loop is CAWSRMGRREGGYTF. The CDR3 DNA sequence: TGTGCCTGGAGTAGGATGGGCAGGCGGGAAGGTGGCTACACCTTC.

The rearrangement links TRBV7-3 to TRBJ2-1; no reliable D call. V was trimmed by 4 bases and J by 4 bases, leaving 17 bases between them. The germline V gene has CDR1 SGHTA and CDR2 FQGTGA. CDR3 length equals 16 residues. The CDR3 spells CASSSSGGRLYNEQFF. CDR3 nucleotides: TGTGCCAGCAGCTCCTCCGGCGGCAGGTTGTACAATGAGCAGTTCTTC.